Presented here are 5 T cell receptor beta chains from one specimen sequenced in a study of cytomegalovirus exposure and HLA in healthy donors. The primer mix had 60 Vbeta and 13 Jbeta primers. The protocol was immunoSEQ multiplex PCR, while the TCRdb copy is restricted to in-frame clones and leaves out a portion. The sample lists about 170,000 clones; around 62% were seen once. The sequencing input was PBMCs. Every receptor here comes from a man between 40 and 49 years old in good health and CMV-seronegative.

The V call is TRBV29-1, the J call TRBJ1-5, with TRBD1 matching 10 bases. Per germline, CDR1 SQVTM and CDR2 ANQGSEA. J was trimmed by 6 bases and V by 6 bases; bases with no gene match: 5. The length of the CDR3 is 13 residues. The CDR3 loop is CSVGTGAGQPQHF. The CDR3 DNA is TGCAGCGTGGGGACAGGGGCGGGTCAGCCCCAGCATTTT. The whole variable domain, remainder taken from reference TRBV29-1 and TRBJ1-5, is SAVISQKPSRDICQRGTSLTIQCQVDSQVTMMFWYRQQPGQSLTLIATANQGSEATYESGFVIDKFPISRPNLTFSTLTVSNMSPEDSSIYLCSVGTGAGQPQHFGDGTRLSIL.

The gene calls are TRBV7-2 and TRBJ2-2; 8 bases line up with TRBD2. The CDR3 contains 16 residues. Germline CDR1 and CDR2: SGHTA and FQGNSA. J was trimmed by 7 bases and V by 0 bases; bases with no gene match: 7. The CDR3 here is CASSLARGLAGGELFF. CDR3 nucleotides: TGTGCCAGCAGCTTAGCGCGCGGGCTAGCGGGCGGGGAGCTGTTTTTT. The complete variable domain, with remaining parts taken from reference TRBV7-2 and TRBJ2-2, reads GAGVSQSPSNKVTEKGKDVELRCDPISGHTALYWYRQSLGQGLEFLIYFQGNSAPDKSGLPSDRFSAERTGGSVSTLTIQRTQQEDSAVYLCASSLARGLAGGELFFGEGSRLTVL.

This clone was recorded once. The rearrangement joins TRBV7-3 to TRBJ2-1; TRBD2 matches at 13 bases. This CDR3 region has 19 residues. Looked up from germline, CDR1 is SGHTA and CDR2 is FQGTGA. With 5 bases clipped from V and 0 bases from J, the junction kept 10 bases outside the gene matches. The CDR3 reads CASSPRLAGGRSSYNEQFF. Written as DNA, the CDR3 is TGTGCCAGCAGCCCGCGACTAGCGGGAGGCAGGAGCTCCTACAATGAGCAGTTCTTC.

Worth noting for this clone: Other nucleotide sequences from this sample produce the same CDR3. The chain couples TRBV5-1 to TRBJ1-5; tentatively, D is TRBD1 (6 bases). V gave up 0 bases and J gave up 3 bases, with 10 bases separating them. The V gene's germline CDR1 is SGHRS and CDR2 YFSETQ. There are 15 residues in the CDR3. The DNA of the CDR3 is TGCGCCAGCAGCTTGGGCGGGGGCGACAATCAGCCCCAGCATTTT. It codes for CASSLGGGDNQPQHF.

The chain joins TRBV7-9 to TRBJ1-2, with D hard to call. V was trimmed by 1 base and J by 4 bases, leaving 4 bases between them. This CDR3 region has 12 residues. Germline values: CDR1 SEHNR, CDR2 FQNEAQ (reference sequence). The CDR3, as DNA: TGTGCCAGCAGCTTAGAGCTCTATGGCTACACCTTC. Translated: CASSLELYGYTF.